This T cell receptor (beta chain) was captured in a study of blood T cell repertoires in COVID-19. At the level of the study: The United States, Italy and Spain supplied acute and convalescent COVID-19 samples.

Per the germline V gene, CDR1 is GTSNPN and CDR2 is SVGIG (reference sequence). J lost 2 bases, V lost 5 bases, and 8 bases had no gene match. This CDR3 spans 15 amino acids. In the authors' workflow: Estimation of nucleated cell counts relied on the amplification of reference gene primers. Method: immunoSEQ multiplex PCR; TCRdb's copy keeps in-frame clones and lacks some. V and J calls plus clone size are reproduced from that table; the DNA served to infer D and trimming. The data contain 200,000 to 300,000 clones, more than 70% of them singletons. The source of this sequence is a woman aged 45-59 years with acute or convalescent COVID-19. Sequenced: peripheral blood. V gene TRBV30 combines with J gene TRBJ2-5, with 10 bases identical to TRBD1. CDR3 sequence (DNA): TGTGCCTGGGGTTCCGGGACAGGGGTTCAAGAGACCCAGTACTTC. Protein product: CAWGSGTGVQETQYF.